This entry lists 19 T cell receptor beta chains sequenced from one sample in a study of naive and memory T cell subsets. Two oligonucleotides, mixed equimolar, formed the beta constant-region primer covering TRBC1 and TRBC2. TCRdb ran MiXCR on the UMI-ligation and nested PCR reads and lists one entry per CDR3 protein. The sample lists 120,000 to 150,000 distinct CDR3 sequences, 15% to 20% occurring once. The source material was naive CD4+ T cells from blood. The receptor source for this set is a human donor in good health.

This clonotype showed up just a few times. J is TRBJ1-1 and V is TRBV3-1; tentative D call: TRBD1 (5 bases). Looked up from germline, CDR1 is LGHDT and CDR2 is YNNKEL (reference sequence). Deletions cut 0 bases from V and 7 bases from J, with 12 bases between. There are 14 residues in the CDR3. The CDR3 protein is CASSQDPGGGEAFF. The CDR3 DNA reads TGTGCCAGCAGCCAAGATCCTGGGGGTGGTGAAGCTTTCTTT.

This clonotype was found a few times. The chain recombines TRBV7-2 with TRBJ1-2; D not certain. Trimming stripped 4 bases from V and 1 base from J, with 22 bases between. The CDR3 is 18 residues long. CDR1 is SGHTA, CDR2 FQGNSA, per germline. DNA of the CDR3: TGTGCCAGCAGCTCGCGGGGTGCGGGGAGGGAGAATAACTATGGCTACACCTTC. It specifies CASSSRGAGRENNYGYTF.

This clonotype was detected a few times. The J gene is TRBJ2-1, the V gene TRBV6-6, with D perhaps matching TRBD1 (5 bases). The CDR3 has 13 residues. Germline V gives CDR1 MNHNY, CDR2 SVGAGI (reference sequence). Trimming left V 6 bases short and J 4 bases short, with 10 bases between. CDR3 sequence: CASRVQDYNEQFF. Written as DNA, the CDR3 is TGTGCCAGCAGGGTACAGGATTACAATGAGCAGTTCTTC.

This clonotype was counted only a few times. J is TRBJ2-2 and V is TRBV7-9; 8 bases align to TRBD1. The germline V gene encodes CDR1 SEHNR and CDR2 FQNEAQ (reference sequence). V lost 5 bases and J lost 6; bases outside the gene matches: 14. The length of the CDR3 is 17 residues. CDR3 protein: CASSPGVRQGLAGELFF. Written as DNA, the CDR3 is TGTGCCAGCAGCCCGGGAGTGAGACAGGGGCTCGCCGGGGAGCTGTTTTTT. The full variable domain, rest sourced from reference TRBV7-9 and TRBJ2-2, is DTGVSQNPRHKITKRGQNVTFRCDPISEHNRLYWYRQTLGQGPEFLTYFQNEAQLEKSRLLSDRFSAERPKGSFSTLEIQRTEQGDSAMYLCASSPGVRQGLAGELFFGEGSRLTVL.

This clonotype was seen repeatedly, ten times or more. CDR3 residues: CASSETAGYQETQYF. DNA for the CDR3: TGTGCCAGCAGCGAAACGGCGGGTTACCAAGAGACCCAGTACTTC. This rearrangement joins TRBV3-1 to TRBJ2-5; tentatively, D is TRBD2 (5 bases). V gave up 5 bases and J gave up 0 bases, with 13 bases separating them. The CDR3 loop spans 15 amino acids. CDR1 and CDR2 from the germline V gene are LGHDT and YNNKEL (reference sequence).

This clonotype was counted only a few times. CDR3 amino acids: CSATENYGYTF. The CDR3 DNA follows: TGCAGCGCGACAGAGAACTATGGCTACACCTTC. The V and J genes are TRBV29-1 and TRBJ1-2; possibly TRBD1 for D (5 bases). Trimming shortened V by 7 bases and J by 2 bases, and 8 bases separated the two germline ends. Germline V CDR1 and CDR2: SQVTM, ANQGSEA. This CDR3 is built from 11 residues.

This clonotype was counted many times. The V call is TRBV4-1, the J call TRBJ2-1; no firm D call. V lost 1 base and J lost 0, with 16 bases in between. The CDR3 is 18 amino acids. Germline CDR1 is MGHRA and CDR2 is YSYEKL. The CDR3: CASSQGASSVSSYNEQFF. CDR3 DNA sequence: TGCGCCAGCAGCCAAGGCGCGTCGTCAGTGAGCTCCTACAATGAGCAGTTCTTC.

This clonotype has more than one count but fewer than ten. The rearrangement uses TRBV9 and TRBJ2-3; D unclear. There are 13 residues in the CDR3. V was cut by 0 bases and J by 4 bases, with 6 bases left in between. Germline CDR1 is SGDLS and CDR2 is YYNGEE. The CDR3 coding sequence is TGTGCCAGCAGCGTAGGGTTAGCAGATACGCAGTATTTT. The encoded protein is CASSVGLADTQYF.

V gene TRBV20-1 combines with J gene TRBJ2-3; 13 nucleotides match TRBD2. This CDR3 contains 17 residues. In germline, CDR1 is DFQATT, CDR2 SNEGSKA (reference sequence). Trimming removed 5 bases from V and 0 bases from J; junction bases left unmatched: 8. The CDR3 spells CSAWGLAGSRSTDTQYF. CDR3 sequence (DNA): TGCAGTGCTTGGGGACTAGCGGGAAGTCGTAGCACAGATACGCAGTATTTT.

This clonotype turned up a few times. The rearrangement links TRBV7-8 to TRBJ2-5; D uncertain. V was shortened by 5 bases and J by 5 bases, with 21 bases between the two germline ends. The germline V gene encodes CDR1 SGHVS and CDR2 FQNEAQ. This CDR3 contains 16 residues. Here the CDR3 DNA reads TGTGCCAGCAGCCCATGGTTGGGGTCGGGTCTGGAGACCCAGTACTTC. It codes for CASSPWLGSGLETQYF.

The CDR3: CAWILGQGSTGELFF. The CDR3 DNA follows: TGTGCCTGGATCCTTGGACAGGGGAGCACCGGGGAGCTGTTTTTT. The chain is built from TRBV30 and TRBJ2-2; 9 bases agree with TRBD1. V lost 4 bases, J lost 4 bases, and 7 bases stayed unmatched. There are 15 residues in the CDR3. Germline V lookup: CDR1 GTSNPN, CDR2 SVGIG (reference sequence).

The chain employs TRBV20-1 and TRBJ1-3; possibly TRBD1 for D (5 bases). V was shortened by 2 bases and J by 0 bases, with 8 bases between the two germline ends. Germline CDR1 is DFQATT and CDR2 is SNEGSKA (reference sequence). This CDR3 comprises 14 residues. This CDR3 reads CSARQGSSGNTIYF. The CDR3, as DNA: TGCAGTGCTAGACAGGGAAGCTCTGGAAACACCATATATTTT.

This clonotype has only a few counts. The chain joins TRBV12-3 or TRBV12-4 to TRBJ2-3; the D is unclear. CDR3 length: 13 amino acids. The ends were cut back, 7 bases at V and 2 bases at J, with 10 bases in the middle. The CDR3 sequence is CASNQIPTDTQYF. DNA of the CDR3: TGTGCCAGCAATCAAATACCCACAGATACGCAGTATTTT.

The rearrangement uses TRBV7-9 and TRBJ2-1; unclear D gene. The germline V gene encodes CDR1 SEHNR and CDR2 FQNEAQ (reference sequence). The CDR3 spans 13 residues. The V end was cut by 1 base, the J end by 2 bases, with 3 bases between. The CDR3 coding sequence is TGTGCCAGCAGCTTAGGAGCCTACAATGAGCAGTTCTTC. This translates into CASSLGAYNEQFF.

The V gene is TRBV18, the J gene TRBJ2-7; D is perhaps TRBD2 (6 bases). This CDR3 region has 14 residues. V dropped 2 bases and J dropped 3 bases, with 11 bases sitting between them. Germline CDR1 is KGHSH and CDR2 is LQKENI. CDR3 region: CASSPSSAIYEQYF. The CDR3 DNA reads TGTGCCAGCTCACCATCTAGCGCTATCTACGAGCAGTACTTC.

The chain carries TRBV12-3 or TRBV12-4 and TRBJ2-1; D ambiguous. This CDR3 comprises 12 residues. V lost 6 bases and J lost 6, with 9 bases in between. The CDR3 sequence is CASSSRSNEQFF. The CDR3 region has the DNA TGTGCCAGCAGCTCTAGAAGCAATGAGCAGTTCTTC.

V gene TRBV5-1 combines with J gene TRBJ2-5, with D possibly TRBD1 on 6 matching bases. Germline V gene data show CDR1 as SGHRS and CDR2 as YFSETQ. The CDR3 length is 17 residues. The germline V and J ends were trimmed by 4 bases and 5 bases, with 24 bases remaining between them. CDR3: CASSRTGTPLSGETQYF. In nucleotides, the CDR3 is TGCGCCAGCAGCCGCACCGGGACACCCTTGAGTGGGGAGACCCAGTACTTC.

The V call is TRBV28, the J call TRBJ2-5, with 7 bases identical to TRBD2. The CDR3 loop spans 15 amino acids. The J segment lost 0 bases and the V segment lost 5 bases, leaving 6 bases of the junction unmatched. Germline V gives CDR1 MDHEN, CDR2 SYDVKM. CDR3 DNA: TGTGCCAGCAGTCCCCGGGGGAGGGACCAAGAGACCCAGTACTTC. It encodes CASSPRGRDQETQYF.

The chain links TRBV7-8 to TRBJ1-1; 7 nucleotides line up with TRBD1. Germline lookup yields CDR1 SGHVS and CDR2 FQNEAQ. The CDR3 loop spans 15 amino acids. J gave up 5 bases and V 5 bases, and 11 bases lay outside the gene matches. CDR3 DNA: TGTGCCAGCAGCCCGGCGACAGGGTACGGGACTGAAGCTTTCTTT. Residues: CASSPATGYGTEAFF.